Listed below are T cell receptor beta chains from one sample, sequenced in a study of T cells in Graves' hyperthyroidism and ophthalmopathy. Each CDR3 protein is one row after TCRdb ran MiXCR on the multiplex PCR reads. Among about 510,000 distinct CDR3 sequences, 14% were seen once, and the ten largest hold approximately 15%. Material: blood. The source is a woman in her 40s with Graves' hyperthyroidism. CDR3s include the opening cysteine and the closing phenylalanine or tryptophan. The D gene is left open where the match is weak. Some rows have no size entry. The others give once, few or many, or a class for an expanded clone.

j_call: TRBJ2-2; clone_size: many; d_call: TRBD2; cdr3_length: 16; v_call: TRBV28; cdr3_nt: TGTGCCAGCAGTCTTATAGCGGGAGTGCACACCGGGGAGCTGTTTTTT; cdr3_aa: CASSLIAGVHTGELFF
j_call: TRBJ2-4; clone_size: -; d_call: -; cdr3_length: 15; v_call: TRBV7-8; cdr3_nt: TGTGCCAGCAGCTTAGAACTTGCGGGGTCGAACATTCAGTACTTC; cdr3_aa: CASSLELAGSNIQYF
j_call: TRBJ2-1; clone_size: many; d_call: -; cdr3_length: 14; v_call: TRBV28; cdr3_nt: TGTGCCAGCAGCGGGATGGGGGGAGTGGGTGAGCAGTTCTTC; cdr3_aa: CASSGMGGVGEQFF
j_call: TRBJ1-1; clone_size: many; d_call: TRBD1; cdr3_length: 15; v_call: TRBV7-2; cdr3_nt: TGTGCCAGCAGCTTTACCGGGACAGGGAACACTGAAGCTTTCTTT; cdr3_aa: CASSFTGTGNTEAFF
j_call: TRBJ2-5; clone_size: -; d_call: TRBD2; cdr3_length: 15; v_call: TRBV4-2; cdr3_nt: TGTGCCAGCAGCCAAGCGGGAGGGCCGGGCGAGACCCAGTACTTC; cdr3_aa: CASSQAGGPGETQYF
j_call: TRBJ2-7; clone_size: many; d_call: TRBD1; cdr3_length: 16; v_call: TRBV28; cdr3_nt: TGTGCCAGCAGTTCCTCCGGGACAGGGGTGCAATACGAGCAGTACTTC; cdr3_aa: CASSSSGTGVQYEQYF
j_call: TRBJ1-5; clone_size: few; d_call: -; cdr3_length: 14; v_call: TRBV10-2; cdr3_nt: TGCGCCAGCAGAACAGGCGGCCCTTCATGGCCCCAGCATTTT; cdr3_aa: CASRTGGPSWPQHF
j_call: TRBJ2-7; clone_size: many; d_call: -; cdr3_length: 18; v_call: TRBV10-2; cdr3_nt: TGCGCCAGCAGTGAGTCGGCGGTAATCGCGTGGGGAGCCTACGAGCAGTACTTC; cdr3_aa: CASSESAVIAWGAYEQYF
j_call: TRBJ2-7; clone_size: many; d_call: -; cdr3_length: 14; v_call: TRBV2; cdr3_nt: TGTGCCAGCAGTGAACTGGGGGTGGGAAACGAGCAGTACTTC; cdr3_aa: CASSELGVGNEQYF
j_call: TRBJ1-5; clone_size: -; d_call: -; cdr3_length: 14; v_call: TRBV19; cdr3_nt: TGTGCCAGTAGTATGTCCGGGGGTGATCAGCCCCAGCATTTT; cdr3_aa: CASSMSGGDQPQHF
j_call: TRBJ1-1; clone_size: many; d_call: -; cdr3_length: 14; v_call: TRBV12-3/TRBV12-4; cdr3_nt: TGTGCCAGCAGAATTACAGGGTCCGCCACTGAAGCTTTCTTT; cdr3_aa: CASRITGSATEAFF
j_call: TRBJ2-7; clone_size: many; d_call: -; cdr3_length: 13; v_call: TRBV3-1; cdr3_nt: TGTGCCAGCAGCTTAAGTCAGGTTTACGAGCAGTACTTC; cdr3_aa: CASSLSQVYEQYF
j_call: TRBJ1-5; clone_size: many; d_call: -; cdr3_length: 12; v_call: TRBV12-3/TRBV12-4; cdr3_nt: TGTGCCAGCAGTCAAGGGCGCGGACAGAAGCATTTT; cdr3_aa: CASSQGRGQKHF
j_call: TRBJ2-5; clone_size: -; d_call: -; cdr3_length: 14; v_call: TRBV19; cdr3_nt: TGTGCCAGTAGTAGGGACACGTACCAAGAGACCCAGTACTTC; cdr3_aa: CASSRDTYQETQYF
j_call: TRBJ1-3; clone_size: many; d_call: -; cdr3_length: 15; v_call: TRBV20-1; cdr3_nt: TGCAGTGCTAGAGAGCAGGGCCTCTCTGGAAACACCATATATTTT; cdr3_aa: CSAREQGLSGNTIYF
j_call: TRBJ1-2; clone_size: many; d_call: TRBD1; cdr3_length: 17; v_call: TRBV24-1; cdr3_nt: TGTGCCACCAGTGATCCGACCGGGACAGGCGATGGGTATGGCTACACCTTC; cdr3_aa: CATSDPTGTGDGYGYTF
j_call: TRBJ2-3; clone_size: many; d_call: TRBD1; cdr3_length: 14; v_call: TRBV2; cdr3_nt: TGTGCCAGCAAGAAGACAGGGGGAACAGATACGCAGTATTTT; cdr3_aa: CASKKTGGTDTQYF
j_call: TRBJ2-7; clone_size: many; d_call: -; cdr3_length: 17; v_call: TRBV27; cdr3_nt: TGTGCCAGCAGTTTATCACCCCTGGGGACCTCCTCCTACGAGCAGTACTTC; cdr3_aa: CASSLSPLGTSSYEQYF
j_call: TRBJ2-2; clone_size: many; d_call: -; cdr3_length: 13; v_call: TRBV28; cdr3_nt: TGTGCCAGCACCCGCCGAGTCACCGGGGAGCTGTTTTTT; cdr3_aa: CASTRRVTGELFF
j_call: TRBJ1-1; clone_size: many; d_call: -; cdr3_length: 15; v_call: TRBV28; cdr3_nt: TGTGCCAGCAGTTTGGCCCCCGAACAGAACACTGAAGCTTTCTTT; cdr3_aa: CASSLAPEQNTEAFF
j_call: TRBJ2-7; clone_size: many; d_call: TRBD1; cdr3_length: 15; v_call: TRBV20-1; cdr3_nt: TGCAGTGCCGGCGGGGGACAGGGAAGCTCCTACGAGCAGTACTTC; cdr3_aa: CSAGGGQGSSYEQYF
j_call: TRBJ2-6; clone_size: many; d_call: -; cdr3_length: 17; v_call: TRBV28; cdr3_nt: TGTGCCAGCAGTTTATTGGTGGACAGCTCTGGGGCCAACGTCCTGACTTTC; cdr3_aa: CASSLLVDSSGANVLTF
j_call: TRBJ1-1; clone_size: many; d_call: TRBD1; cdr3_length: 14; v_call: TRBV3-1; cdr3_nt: TGTGCCAGCAGCAACCCGGGACAGCACACTGAAGCTTTCTTT; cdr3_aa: CASSNPGQHTEAFF
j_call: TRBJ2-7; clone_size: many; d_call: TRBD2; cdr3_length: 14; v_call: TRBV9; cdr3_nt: TGTGCCAGCAGCGCTACTAGCGGAGTCTACGAGCAGTACTTC; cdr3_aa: CASSATSGVYEQYF
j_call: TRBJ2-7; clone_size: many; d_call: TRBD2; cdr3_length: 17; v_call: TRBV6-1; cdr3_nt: TGTGCCTGCGATAGCGGGACTGGAATAATAGATTCCTACGAGCAGTACTTC; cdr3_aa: CACDSGTGIIDSYEQYF
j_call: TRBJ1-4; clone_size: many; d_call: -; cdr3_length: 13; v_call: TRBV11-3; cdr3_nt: TGTGCCAGCAGCTTAACAGACCCCGGAAAACTGTTTTTT; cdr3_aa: CASSLTDPGKLFF
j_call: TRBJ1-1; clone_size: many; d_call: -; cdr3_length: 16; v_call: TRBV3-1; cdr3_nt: TGTGCCAGCAGCCTCAGGGGAGAGGGGATGAACACTGAAGCTTTCTTT; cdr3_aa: CASSLRGEGMNTEAFF
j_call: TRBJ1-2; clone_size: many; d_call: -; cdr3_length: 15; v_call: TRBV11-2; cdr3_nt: TGTGCCAGCAGCTTAGCTACCGACAGGAACTATGGCTACACCTTC; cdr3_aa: CASSLATDRNYGYTF
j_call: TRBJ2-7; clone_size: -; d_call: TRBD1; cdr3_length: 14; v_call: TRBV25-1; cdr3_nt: TGTGCCAGCAGTAAGACAGGGGGAATCTACGAGCAGTACTTC; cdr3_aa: CASSKTGGIYEQYF
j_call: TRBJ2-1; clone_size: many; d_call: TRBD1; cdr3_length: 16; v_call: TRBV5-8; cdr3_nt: TGTGCCAGCAGCGCAGCCGGGACAGGGGGCTACAATGAGCAGTTCTTC; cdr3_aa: CASSAAGTGGYNEQFF
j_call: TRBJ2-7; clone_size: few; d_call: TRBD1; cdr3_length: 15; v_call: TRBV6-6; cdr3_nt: TGTGCCAGCAGTTACGGACAGGGAGTTTCCTACGAGCAGTACTTC; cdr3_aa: CASSYGQGVSYEQYF
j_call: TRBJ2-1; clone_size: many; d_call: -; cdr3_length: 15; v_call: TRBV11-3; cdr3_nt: TGTGCCAGCAGCTTAGTTTGGAGCTCCTACAATGAGCAGTTCTTC; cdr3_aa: CASSLVWSSYNEQFF
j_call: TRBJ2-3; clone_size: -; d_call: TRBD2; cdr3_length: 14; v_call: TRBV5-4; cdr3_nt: TGTGCCAGCAGCTGGGGCGCGGGAGTAGATACGCAGTATTTT; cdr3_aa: CASSWGAGVDTQYF
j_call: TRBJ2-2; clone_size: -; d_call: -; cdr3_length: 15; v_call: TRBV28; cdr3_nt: TGTGCCAGCAGTTCAGGGTCACTTGGTGCCGGGGAGCTGTTTTTT; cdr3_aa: CASSSGSLGAGELFF
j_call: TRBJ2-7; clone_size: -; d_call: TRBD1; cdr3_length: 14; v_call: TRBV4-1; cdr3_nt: TGCGCCAGCAGCCAAGAGACAGGGTACTACGAGCAGTACTTC; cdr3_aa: CASSQETGYYEQYF
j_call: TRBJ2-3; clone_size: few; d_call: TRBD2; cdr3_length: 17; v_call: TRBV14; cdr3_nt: TGTGCCAGCAGCCAGAGGACTAGCGGGAGACCTACAGATACGCAGTATTTT; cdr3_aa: CASSQRTSGRPTDTQYF
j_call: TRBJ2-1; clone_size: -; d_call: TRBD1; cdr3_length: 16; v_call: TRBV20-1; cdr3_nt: TGCAGTGCTAGACCCTCCACAGGGGGAATTTGGAATGAGCAGTTCTTC; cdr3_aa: CSARPSTGGIWNEQFF
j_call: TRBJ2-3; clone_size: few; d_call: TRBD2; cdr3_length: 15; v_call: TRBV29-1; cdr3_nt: TGCAGCGTCCAACTTTCCGGGACTAGAGGAGATACGCAGTATTTT; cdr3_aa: CSVQLSGTRGDTQYF
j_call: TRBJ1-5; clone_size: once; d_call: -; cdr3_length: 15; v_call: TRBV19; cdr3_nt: TGTGCCAGTAGTATAGCTACAGGGATAGGACAGCCCCAGCATTTT; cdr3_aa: CASSIATGIGQPQHF
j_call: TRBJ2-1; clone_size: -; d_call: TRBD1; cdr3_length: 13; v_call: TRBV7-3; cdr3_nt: TGTGCCAGCAGCTTAACAGGGGGCCATGAGCAGTTCTTC; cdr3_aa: CASSLTGGHEQFF
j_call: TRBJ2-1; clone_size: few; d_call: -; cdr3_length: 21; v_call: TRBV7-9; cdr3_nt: TGTGCCAGCAGCTTCGGAGCGGGTCGGGGACGGCGGGTAGGGTACGGCAATGAGCAGTTCTTC; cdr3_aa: CASSFGAGRGRRVGYGNEQFF
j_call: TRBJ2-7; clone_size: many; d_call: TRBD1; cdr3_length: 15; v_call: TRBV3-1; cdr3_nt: TGTGCCAGCAGCCGCCCCGGGACAGGCACTTTCGAGCAGTACTTC; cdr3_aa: CASSRPGTGTFEQYF